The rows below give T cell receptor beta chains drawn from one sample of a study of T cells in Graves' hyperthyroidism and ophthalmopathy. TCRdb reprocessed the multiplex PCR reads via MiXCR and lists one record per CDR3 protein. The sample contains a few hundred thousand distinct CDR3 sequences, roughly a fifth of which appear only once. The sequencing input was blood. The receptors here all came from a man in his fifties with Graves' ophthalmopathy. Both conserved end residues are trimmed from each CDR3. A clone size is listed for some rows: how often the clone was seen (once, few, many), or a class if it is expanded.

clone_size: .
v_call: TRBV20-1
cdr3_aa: SANLPGSGDIQY

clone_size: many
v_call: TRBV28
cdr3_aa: ASSFSPGQPLSGNTIY

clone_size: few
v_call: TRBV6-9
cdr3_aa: ASSYAAGTGNSPLH

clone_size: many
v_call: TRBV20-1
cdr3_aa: SARVQDRLNTEAF

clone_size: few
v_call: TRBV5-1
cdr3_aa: ASSLNRGDQPQH

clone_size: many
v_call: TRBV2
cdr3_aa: ASRGTEETQY

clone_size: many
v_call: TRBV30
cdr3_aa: AWSEGTVRLNEQF

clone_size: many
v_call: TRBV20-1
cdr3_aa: SAGGQLAKNIQY

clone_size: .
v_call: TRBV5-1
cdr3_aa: ASSLPGQGDEQY

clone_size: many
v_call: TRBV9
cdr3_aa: ASSPHGGPNYGYT

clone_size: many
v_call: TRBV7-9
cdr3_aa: ASSGGGGRYDEQF

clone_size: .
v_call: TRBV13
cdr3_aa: ASSLGQGGGETQY

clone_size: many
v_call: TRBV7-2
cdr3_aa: ASSLAASTDTQY

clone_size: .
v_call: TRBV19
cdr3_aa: ASGRTSGYTGELF

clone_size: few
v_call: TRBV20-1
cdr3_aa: SALRLANTYEQY

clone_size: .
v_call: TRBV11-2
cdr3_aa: ASSPPGPNTGELF

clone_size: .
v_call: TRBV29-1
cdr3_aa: SVEPAQETQY

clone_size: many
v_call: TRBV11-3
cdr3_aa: ASSLAQNTEAF

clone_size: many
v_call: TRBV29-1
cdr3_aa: SVGAGSRGKDTQY

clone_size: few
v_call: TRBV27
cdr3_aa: ASSANPRTVAGYYNEQF

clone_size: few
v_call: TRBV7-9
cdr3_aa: AGNGGANTGELF

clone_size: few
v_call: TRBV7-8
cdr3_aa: ASSGGGGVGGETQY

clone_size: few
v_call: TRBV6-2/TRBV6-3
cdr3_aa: AGRQAGKGDTQY

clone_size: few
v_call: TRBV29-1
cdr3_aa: SVEKSSLETQY

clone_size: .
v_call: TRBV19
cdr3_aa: ASSIQAGGEPQH